A selection of T cell receptor beta chains follows, all from one sample in a study of beta chain features in type 1 diabetes. TCRdb keeps only in-frame clones here, not all; method: immunoSEQ multiplex PCR. The sample has some 360,000 clones, 20% seen once. Sequencing used naive CD4+ T cells from blood. The receptors were sampled from a young woman in good health. CDR3s include the opening cysteine and the closing phenylalanine or tryptophan. Fields, in order: clone size, J gene, V gene, D gene, CDR3 protein, CDR3 DNA. The D gene is left open where the match is weak. Only some rows state a clone size, as once, few, many or a class for expanded clones.

>NA|TRBJ2-2|TRBV2|NA
CASRDLENTGELFF
TGTGCCAGCAGGGATCTAGAGAACACCGGGGAGCTGTTTTTT
>NA|TRBJ1-5|TRBV25-1|TRBD1
CASSDDRVGQPQHF
TGTGCCAGCAGTGACGACAGGGTCGGACAGCCCCAGCATTTT
>few|TRBJ2-3|TRBV29-1|NA
CSLTGGPHNTDTQYF
TGCAGCCTAACCGGGGGGCCACATAACACAGATACGCAGTATTTT
>NA|TRBJ1-4|TRBV15|NA
CATSGATGRSEKLFF
TGTGCCACCAGCGGGGCTACAGGAAGGAGCGAAAAACTGTTTTTT
>few|TRBJ2-1|TRBV15|NA
CATSRDLSSVGALNEQFF
TGTGCCACCAGCAGAGATCTTTCGTCGGTGGGGGCCCTCAATGAGCAGTTCTTC
>few|TRBJ2-7|TRBV18|NA
CASSPEQTYEQYF
TGTGCCAGCTCACCCGAACAGACCTACGAGCAGTACTTC
>NA|TRBJ2-1|TRBV2|TRBD2
CASITGTSGNEQFF
TGTGCCAGCATAACCGGGACTAGCGGGAATGAGCAGTTCTTC
>NA|TRBJ2-7|TRBV2|TRBD1
CASSVVDRPNQYF
TGTGCCAGCAGTGTGGTGGACAGGCCAAATCAGTACTTC
>few|TRBJ2-2|TRBV9|TRBD1
CASSVVGQGITGELFF
TGTGCCAGCAGCGTAGTGGGACAGGGGATCACCGGGGAGCTGTTTTTT
>NA|TRBJ2-7|TRBV5-4|NA
CASSLRQDSYEQYF
TGTGCCAGCAGCTTGCGGCAGGATTCCTACGAGCAGTACTTC
>few|TRBJ2-3|TRBV7-9|TRBD2
CASSLTSGRDTQYF
TGTGCCAGCAGCTTAACTAGCGGGAGGGATACGCAGTATTTT
>few|TRBJ2-3|TRBV7-9|NA
CASSLLQGWTDTQYF
TGTGCCAGCAGCCTATTACAGGGTTGGACAGATACGCAGTATTTT
>NA|TRBJ1-5|TRBV29-1|TRBD1
CSPVTGRINQPQHF
TGCAGCCCCGTGACAGGGAGGATCAATCAGCCCCAGCATTTT
>few|TRBJ1-1|TRBV5-1|NA
CASSETVRAEAFF
TGCGCCAGCAGCGAGACCGTCAGGGCTGAAGCTTTCTTT
>NA|TRBJ2-3|TRBV7-9|NA
CASSSIRGAPTDTQYF
TGTGCCAGCAGCTCCATCCGGGGGGCTCCCACAGATACGCAGTATTTT
>NA|TRBJ1-2|TRBV6-5|NA
CASSYSMLQVYGYTF
TGTGCCAGCAGTTACTCGATGTTGCAGGTCTATGGCTACACCTTC
>NA|TRBJ1-1|TRBV7-2|NA
CASSPSPGTEAFF
TGTGCCAGCAGCCCTAGCCCGGGCACTGAAGCTTTCTTT
>few|TRBJ1-1|TRBV5-6|TRBD1
CASSLRGQGASTEAFF
TGTGCCAGCAGCCTCCGAGGACAGGGGGCGAGCACTGAAGCTTTCTTT
>NA|TRBJ2-7|TRBV4-1|TRBD1
CASSRDRAYSYEQYF
TGCGCCAGCAGCCGGGACAGGGCCTACTCCTACGAGCAGTACTTC
>NA|TRBJ2-5|TRBV5-4|NA
CASGPGGFQETQYF
TGTGCCAGCGGGCCAGGGGGGTTCCAAGAGACCCAGTACTTC
>few|TRBJ1-1|TRBV5-6|NA
CASSYARENTEAFF
TGTGCCAGCAGTTACGCCAGGGAGAACACTGAAGCTTTCTTT
>few|TRBJ1-1|TRBV15|NA
CATSRDRGQGKAFF
TGTGCCACCAGCAGAGATCGTGGGCAGGGGAAGGCTTTCTTT
>few|TRBJ2-1|TRBV6-1|TRBD2
CASSKGLAGGLRNEQFF
TGTGCCAGCAGTAAAGGACTAGCGGGAGGGCTGAGGAATGAGCAGTTCTTC
>NA|TRBJ2-7|TRBV6-6|TRBD2
CATGLAGGGKPYEQYF
TGTGCCACCGGACTAGCGGGAGGGGGGAAGCCCTACGAGCAGTACTTC
>NA|TRBJ1-1|TRBV29-1|NA
CSAHGGTEAFF
TGCAGCGCACATGGTGGCACTGAAGCTTTCTTT
>NA|TRBJ2-3|TRBV29-1|NA
CSSTAGSGNTDTQYF
TGCAGCTCCACCGCCGGGTCCGGGAACACAGATACGCAGTATTTT
>NA|TRBJ1-5|TRBV19|NA
CASSIAAGFKGQPQHF
TGTGCCAGTAGTATCGCGGCAGGGTTTAAGGGTCAGCCCCAGCATTTT
>NA|TRBJ1-1|TRBV2|TRBD1
CASRGQLNTEAFF
TGTGCCAGCAGGGGACAGCTGAACACTGAAGCTTTCTTT